These 6 T cell receptor beta chains originate from one sample sequenced in a study of shared clonotypes between healthy human individuals. Method: immunoSEQ multiplex PCR; TCRdb's copy keeps in-frame clones and lacks some. The table lists some 690,000 clones, 90% of them singletons. What was sequenced was memory CD8+ T cells from PBMCs. Subset reported: CD45RO+ cells pooled with CCR7-negative TemRA cells. The receptor source for this set is a man aged 18 to 29 in good health. Some clones in this sample may be carry-over from other donors' samples.

This chain uses TRBV28 with TRBJ2-7; D tentatively reads TRBD1 or TRBD2 (6 bases each). CDR3 length: 15 amino acids. Germline CDR1 is MDHEN and CDR2 is SYDVKM. Trimming cost V 6 bases and J 1 base, with 16 bases left between them. The CDR3 here is CASSPEGEESYEQYF. CDR3 nucleotide sequence: TGTGCCAGCAGCCCAGAGGGGGAGGAGTCCTACGAGCAGTACTTC. Looking up the rest from reference TRBV28 and TRBJ2-7 gives the full variable domain: DVKVTQSSRYLVKRTGEKVFLECVQDMDHENMFWYRQDPGLGLRLIYFSYDVKMKEKGDIPEGYSVSREKKERFSLILESASTNQTSMYLCASSPEGEESYEQYFGPGTRLTVT.

This sequence joins TRBV7-9 and TRBJ2-7; 15 bases align to TRBD2. Trimming removed 3 bases from V and 4 bases from J; junction bases left unmatched: 4. The CDR3 spans 16 residues. The germline CDR1 and CDR2 sequences are SEHNR and FQNEAQ (reference sequence). CDR3 coding DNA: TGTGCCAGCAGCTTGGGGACTAGCGGGAGGAGGTACGAGCAGTACTTC. It codes for CASSLGTSGRRYEQYF.

This chain connects TRBV11-2 to TRBJ2-5; D ambiguous. The closer fit of TRBJ2-7 to the DNA end suggests the J call may be wrong. The CDR3 consists of 16 residues. The germline V gene has CDR1 SGHAT and CDR2 FQNNGV. CDR3 in amino acids: CASSLEAAEFSYEQYF. CDR3 bases: TGTGCCAGCAGCTTAGAGGCGGCGGAATTCTCCTACGAGCAGTACTTC.

The chain recombines TRBV15 with TRBJ2-1; TRBD2 matches at 8 bases. This CDR3 has 19 amino acids. The germline V gene has CDR1 LNHNV and CDR2 YYDKDF (reference sequence). Losses at the gene ends were 0 bases for V and 7 bases for J; bases not matched to a gene: 17. CDR3 in amino acids: CATSRDGRLAAGVQNEQFF. The CDR3 bases are TGTGCCACCAGCAGAGATGGCCGCTTGGCAGCGGGAGTTCAAAATGAGCAGTTCTTC. Filled out from reference TRBV15 and TRBJ2-1, the complete variable domain reads DAMVIQNPRYQVTQFGKPVTLSCSQTLNHNVMYWYQQKSSQAPKLLFHYYDKDFNNEADTPDNFQSRRPNTSFCFLDIRSPGLGDTAMYLCATSRDGRLAAGVQNEQFFGPGTRLTVL.

V usage is TRBV19 and J usage is TRBJ1-5; D possibly corresponds to TRBD1 (5 bases). V was trimmed by 8 bases and J by 4 bases, leaving 18 bases between them. The CDR3 spans 15 residues. The germline gives CDR1 LNHDA, CDR2 SQIVND (reference sequence). CDR3 loop: CASPLDLRENQPQHF. CDR3 coding DNA: TGTGCCAGTCCTCTTGACCTCAGGGAAAATCAGCCCCAGCATTTT.

This clone was detected a few times. The chain employs TRBV6-4 and TRBJ2-2; no definite D call. CDR1 MRHNA and CDR2 SNTAGT come from the germline V gene. V gave up 2 bases and J gave up 6 bases, with 7 bases separating them. The CDR3 contains 13 residues. The CDR3 nucleotides read TGTGCCAGCAGTGACAGGGATGCCGGGGAGCTGTTTTTT. Amino acids: CASSDRDAGELFF.